The entry below describes one T cell receptor beta chain. Its target is not known. This entry belongs to a study of cytomegalovirus exposure and HLA in healthy donors. Overall study results and limits: Certain sequence variants were highly shared and formed a cluster, and this cluster was likely a sequencing artifact. Analysis was carried out at a later point, and it linked a missense DCLRE1C variant to TCR beta V- and J-gene trimming.

The PCR was carried out with 60 Vbeta primers and 13 Jbeta primers. Clones were read by immunoSEQ multiplex PCR, and TCRdb kept only the in-frame ones, dropping some. The profile shows 150,000 to 180,000 clones, 65% to 85% of them singletons. The TCR sequence derives from a man between 18 and 35 years old in good health and CMV-seronegative. The sequenced sample consisted of PBMCs.

DNA for the CDR3: TGTGCCAGCAGTTTACTGGACAGGGGTACCGGGGAGCTGTTTTTT. Protein product: CASSLLDRGTGELFF. J is TRBJ2-2 and V is TRBV27; 9 bases line up with TRBD1. In germline, CDR1 is MNHEY, CDR2 SMNVEV (reference sequence). Germline trimming cut 2 bases from V and 5 bases from J; bases unmatched to any gene: 3. The CDR3 is made up of 15 amino acids.